In this sample, the clone carrying this T cell receptor beta chain turned up many times. The sample belongs to a study of blood T cells in healthy people across ages. A second 7 to 11 cycle PCR used barcoded and J-beta primers. In TCRdb, the 5' RACE reads were re-called with MiXCR into one record per CDR3 protein. The sample lists about 930,000 distinct CDR3 sequences; 29% were seen once. V dropped 0 bases and J dropped 4 bases, with 11 bases sitting between them. Germline CDR1 DFQATT, CDR2 SNEGSKA (reference sequence). The CDR3 length is 14 residues. The sample also formed part of further work on T cells of mothers and their children.

Source material: blood. The rearrangement uses TRBV20-1 and TRBJ2-3; D is undetermined. The clonotype comes from a middle-aged woman in good health. The DNA of the CDR3 is TGCAGTGCTAGAGATTTTAGGTCGGCAGATACGCAGTATTTT. Translated, it gives CSARDFRSADTQYF.